The rows below give T cell receptor beta chains drawn from one sample of a study of T cell changes during pregnancy in multiple sclerosis. Measured with immunoSEQ multiplex PCR; TCRdb has only the in-frame clones, and not every one. The sample has tens of thousands of clones; 80% to 95% are singletons. Sequenced material: CD4+ T cells from peripheral blood mononuclear cells, taken after pregnancy. These receptors were taken from a female donor in good health, enrolled as a control in a pregnancy study. Each CDR3 is given with its conserved first and last residue. The D gene is left open where the match is weak. Size values are once, few and many counts, or a class for expanded clones, and some rows have none.

clone size: .
J gene: TRBJ1-2
D gene: .
V gene: TRBV6-5
CDR3 protein: CASSYLDNTLNGYTF
CDR3 DNA: TGTGCCAGCAGTTACTTGGACAACACGCTAAATGGCTACACCTTC

clone size: .
J gene: TRBJ1-4
D gene: .
V gene: TRBV5-1
CDR3 protein: CASSLVLGQGEKLFF
CDR3 DNA: TGCGCCAGCAGCTTGGTATTAGGCCAGGGGGAAAAACTGTTTTTT

clone size: .
J gene: TRBJ2-1
D gene: TRBD2
V gene: TRBV11-2
CDR3 protein: CASSLAPSSGASYNEQFF
CDR3 DNA: TGTGCCAGCAGCTTAGCCCCTTCTAGCGGCGCTTCCTACAATGAGCAGTTCTTC

clone size: .
J gene: TRBJ2-3
D gene: TRBD2
V gene: TRBV9
CDR3 protein: CASSPRGRGGKYF
CDR3 DNA: TGTGCCAGCAGCCCAAGGGGGCGGGGGGGCAAGTATTTT

clone size: once
J gene: TRBJ2-1
D gene: TRBD1
V gene: TRBV4-1
CDR3 protein: CASSHLSQGVGQFF
CDR3 DNA: TGCGCCAGCAGCCACCTCTCCCAGGGGGTAGGGCAGTTCTTC

clone size: once
J gene: TRBJ1-6
D gene: TRBD1
V gene: TRBV7-9
CDR3 protein: CASSLERGTGGTFASPLHF
CDR3 DNA: TGTGCCAGCAGCTTAGAGCGCGGGACAGGGGGCACCTTCGCCTCACCCCTCCACTTT

clone size: .
J gene: TRBJ1-5
D gene: TRBD1
V gene: TRBV12-5
CDR3 protein: CASGLGFSGTGSQPQHF
CDR3 DNA: TGTGCTAGTGGTTTGGGCTTCTCCGGGACAGGGAGTCAGCCCCAGCATTTT

clone size: .
J gene: TRBJ1-5
D gene: .
V gene: TRBV19
CDR3 protein: CASSIDRAGYQPQHF
CDR3 DNA: TGTGCCAGTAGTATAGATCGCGCGGGGTATCAGCCCCAGCATTTT

clone size: once
J gene: TRBJ2-3
D gene: TRBD2
V gene: TRBV2
CDR3 protein: CASRLAGDTQYF
CDR3 DNA: TGTGCCAGCAGACTAGCGGGTGATACGCAGTATTTT

clone size: .
J gene: TRBJ1-6
D gene: .
V gene: TRBV30
CDR3 protein: CAWSPGQGSPLHF
CDR3 DNA: TGTGCCTGGAGTCCGGGCCAGGGGTCACCCCTCCACTTT

clone size: .
J gene: TRBJ1-1
D gene: .
V gene: TRBV11-2
CDR3 protein: CASSLIDKAEAFF
CDR3 DNA: TGTGCCAGCAGCCTTATCGACAAGGCTGAAGCTTTCTTT

clone size: .
J gene: TRBJ1-6
D gene: .
V gene: TRBV19
CDR3 protein: CASTKTGNSPLHF
CDR3 DNA: TGTGCCAGTACGAAGACGGGGAATTCACCCCTCCACTTT

clone size: once
J gene: TRBJ2-7
D gene: .
V gene: TRBV7-2
CDR3 protein: CASNPGAGAAYEQYF
CDR3 DNA: TGTGCCAGCAACCCCGGAGCAGGGGCGGCTTACGAGCAGTACTTC

clone size: .
J gene: TRBJ2-5
D gene: TRBD1
V gene: TRBV2
CDR3 protein: CASNGQGKETQYF
CDR3 DNA: TGTGCCAGCAATGGACAGGGGAAAGAGACCCAGTACTTC

clone size: .
J gene: TRBJ2-5
D gene: TRBD1
V gene: TRBV5-1
CDR3 protein: CASSSSGTGAETQYF
CDR3 DNA: TGCGCCAGCAGCTCCTCCGGGACAGGGGCCGAGACCCAGTACTTC

clone size: .
J gene: TRBJ1-4
D gene: TRBD1
V gene: TRBV2
CDR3 protein: CASSGTGGEKLFF
CDR3 DNA: TGTGCCAGCAGTGGGACAGGGGGTGAAAAACTGTTTTTT

clone size: .
J gene: TRBJ2-1
D gene: TRBD2
V gene: TRBV7-6
CDR3 protein: CASSPPGGKQFF
CDR3 DNA: TGTGCCAGCAGCCCCCCGGGGGGAAAGCAGTTCTTC

clone size: .
J gene: TRBJ1-5
D gene: .
V gene: TRBV5-1
CDR3 protein: CASSLGEGLSNQPQHF
CDR3 DNA: TGCGCCAGCAGCTTGGGGGAGGGATTGAGCAATCAGCCCCAGCATTTT

clone size: .
J gene: TRBJ2-1
D gene: TRBD1
V gene: TRBV5-1
CDR3 protein: CASSSWTGLNEQFF
CDR3 DNA: TGCGCCAGCAGCTCTTGGACAGGGCTTAATGAGCAGTTCTTC

clone size: .
J gene: TRBJ2-1
D gene: TRBD1
V gene: TRBV2
CDR3 protein: CASRERTGVNEQFF
CDR3 DNA: TGTGCCAGCAGGGAACGGACAGGGGTGAATGAGCAGTTCTTC

clone size: .
J gene: TRBJ1-4
D gene: TRBD1
V gene: TRBV25-1
CDR3 protein: CASRRQGRANEKLFF
CDR3 DNA: TGTGCCAGCAGGAGACAGGGGAGGGCTAATGAAAAACTGTTTTTT

clone size: once
J gene: TRBJ2-7
D gene: .
V gene: TRBV15
CDR3 protein: CATSRTRDTYEQYF
CDR3 DNA: TGTGCCACCAGCAGAACCAGGGACACCTACGAGCAGTACTTC

clone size: .
J gene: TRBJ2-3
D gene: TRBD2
V gene: TRBV4-1
CDR3 protein: CASSQDHGGGAGITQYF
CDR3 DNA: TGCGCCAGCAGCCAAGATCACGGCGGGGGGGCCGGGATCACGCAGTATTTT

clone size: .
J gene: TRBJ2-1
D gene: .
V gene: TRBV7-3
CDR3 protein: CASSLGQGKSGEQFF
CDR3 DNA: TGTGCCAGCAGCTTAGGACAAGGGAAATCGGGTGAGCAGTTCTTC

clone size: once
J gene: TRBJ2-7
D gene: .
V gene: TRBV21-1
CDR3 protein: CASSAAGGTLTYEQYF
CDR3 DNA: TGTGCCAGCAGCGCCGCAGGGGGCACTTTAACCTACGAGCAGTACTTC

clone size: .
J gene: TRBJ1-5
D gene: .
V gene: TRBV7-9
CDR3 protein: CASSARGRNQPQHF
CDR3 DNA: TGTGCCAGCAGCGCTAGGGGTCGGAATCAGCCCCAGCATTTT

clone size: .
J gene: TRBJ2-5
D gene: TRBD2
V gene: TRBV28
CDR3 protein: CASSQIAGKQETQYF
CDR3 DNA: TGTGCCAGCAGTCAAATAGCGGGGAAACAAGAGACCCAGTACTTC

clone size: .
J gene: TRBJ1-2
D gene: .
V gene: TRBV5-1
CDR3 protein: CASTGDNVGYTF
CDR3 DNA: TGCGCCAGCACCGGGGACAACGTTGGCTACACCTTC

clone size: .
J gene: TRBJ2-1
D gene: TRBD2
V gene: TRBV6-1
CDR3 protein: CASSDHGGIWANEQFF
CDR3 DNA: TGTGCCAGCAGTGACCACGGGGGGATCTGGGCCAATGAGCAGTTCTTC

clone size: .
J gene: TRBJ2-1
D gene: TRBD1
V gene: TRBV7-9
CDR3 protein: CASSAYRGSGNEQFF
CDR3 DNA: TGTGCCAGCAGCGCCTACAGGGGGTCTGGCAATGAGCAGTTCTTC

clone size: .
J gene: TRBJ2-1
D gene: .
V gene: TRBV4-1
CDR3 protein: CASSQDPGGPSNEQFF
CDR3 DNA: TGCGCCAGCAGCCAAGATCCCGGGGGGCCAAGCAATGAGCAGTTCTTC

clone size: once
J gene: TRBJ2-2
D gene: TRBD2
V gene: TRBV9
CDR3 protein: CASSVTSGENTGELFF
CDR3 DNA: TGTGCCAGCAGCGTAACTAGCGGGGAGAACACCGGGGAGCTGTTTTTT

clone size: once
J gene: TRBJ1-5
D gene: TRBD1
V gene: TRBV19
CDR3 protein: CASRPQYRDRDINQPQHF
CDR3 DNA: TGTGCCAGTAGGCCACAGTATCGGGACAGGGATATAAATCAGCCCCAGCATTTT

clone size: .
J gene: TRBJ1-1
D gene: .
V gene: TRBV18
CDR3 protein: CASSPYREGTTEAFF
CDR3 DNA: TGTGCCAGCTCACCTTACAGGGAGGGGACCACTGAAGCTTTCTTT

clone size: .
J gene: TRBJ2-5
D gene: .
V gene: TRBV6-5
CDR3 protein: CASNREGEETQYF
CDR3 DNA: TGTGCCAGCAACCGAGAGGGAGAAGAGACCCAGTACTTC

clone size: few
J gene: TRBJ2-1
D gene: TRBD2
V gene: TRBV5-4
CDR3 protein: CASSSPSGRATNFYNEQFF
CDR3 DNA: TGTGCCAGCAGCTCGCCGAGCGGGAGGGCCACAAATTTCTACAATGAGCAGTTCTTC

clone size: .
J gene: TRBJ2-3
D gene: TRBD2
V gene: TRBV28
CDR3 protein: CASSFSLAGVLDTQYF
CDR3 DNA: TGTGCCAGCAGTTTTTCGCTAGCGGGAGTCTTAGATACGCAGTATTTT

clone size: once
J gene: TRBJ1-4
D gene: .
V gene: TRBV4-1
CDR3 protein: CASSQGTPNEKLFF
CDR3 DNA: TGCGCCAGCAGCCAAGGGACACCTAATGAAAAACTGTTTTTT

clone size: .
J gene: TRBJ1-2
D gene: .
V gene: TRBV4-1
CDR3 protein: CASSQVGRYGYTF
CDR3 DNA: TGCGCCAGCAGCCAAGTCGGCAGGTATGGCTACACCTTC

clone size: once
J gene: TRBJ2-3
D gene: TRBD2
V gene: TRBV5-1
CDR3 protein: CASSTGLAGGRPSTDTQYF
CDR3 DNA: TGCGCCAGCAGCACGGGACTAGCGGGAGGCCGACCAAGCACAGATACGCAGTATTTT

clone size: .
J gene: TRBJ2-5
D gene: .
V gene: TRBV6-1
CDR3 protein: CASSEVRGGTQYF
CDR3 DNA: TGTGCCAGCAGTGAAGTGCGGGGCGGGACCCAGTACTTC

clone size: .
J gene: TRBJ2-7
D gene: .
V gene: TRBV6-5
CDR3 protein: CATTAGPLSYEQYF
CDR3 DNA: TGTGCCACAACTGCGGGGCCTCTGTCCTACGAGCAGTACTTC